This T cell receptor beta chain stems from a study of blood T cell repertoires in COVID-19. Study details: Samples came from the United States, Italy and Spain, spanning acute and convalescent COVID-19. The cDNA or gDNA used as material had been derived from T cells, B-cell-depleted T cells, or PBMCs.

The authors' processing: Amplified reference gene primers provided the basis for estimating nucleated cell counts. Repertoires were generated with immunoSEQ multiplex PCR, while TCRdb's copy carries only in-frame clones and drops some. V and J calls and clone size are as listed in that table; D and trimming were resolved from the DNA. The repertoire has approximately 200,000 clones, 87% of them found once; the top ten carry roughly 6.2%. Germline V CDR1 and CDR2: SQVTM, ANQGSEA. The CDR3 has 13 amino acids. With V trimmed by 2 bases and J by 3 bases, 2 bases remained unmatched. The chain recombines TRBV29-1 with TRBJ2-7; 9 bases map to TRBD2. The clonotype originates from a man in his fifties or sixties who had recovered from COVID-19. The sample taken for sequencing was peripheral blood. The CDR3 sequence is CSVESSGNYEQYF. The CDR3, as DNA: TGCAGCGTTGAATCTAGCGGGAACTACGAGCAGTACTTC.